A selection of T cell receptor beta chains follows, all from one sample in a study of OX40 agonist ivuxolimab in advanced cancers. Measured with immunoSEQ multiplex PCR; TCRdb has only the in-frame clones, and not every one. The data hold about 35,000 clones, with 84% observed a single time. The specimen comprised CD4+ or CD8+ T cells sorted from blood, sampled in a trial of the OX40 agonist ivuxolimab. The receptors derive from an adult with an advanced solid tumor such as melanoma, head and neck, liver or kidney cancer. CDR3s include the opening cysteine and the closing phenylalanine or tryptophan. D genes are given only for firm matches. Size is omitted from some rows. Given values are once, few, many or a class for expanded clones.

>TRBJ2-5|.|TRBD1|TRBV5-1
TGCGCCAGCAGCTTGGCAGGGGGAGCGGAGACCCAGTACTTC
CASSLAGGAETQYF
>TRBJ2-3|.|TRBD2|TRBV7-7
TGTGCTAGCAGCCCGGGACTAGCGACGGATACGCAGTATTTT
CASSPGLATDTQYF
>TRBJ2-1|.|.|TRBV28
TGTGCCAGCAGTCCACAGGGGGGAGGGAAAGGCGGGTCCTACAATGAGCAGTTCTTC
CASSPQGGGKGGSYNEQFF
>TRBJ2-3|.|.|TRBV6-1
TGTGCCAGCTCCCGGGGGTCCCCGGGAGATACGCAGTATTTT
CASSRGSPGDTQYF
>TRBJ2-7|.|TRBD2|TRBV29-1
TGCAGCGCTGCGAGGACTAGCGGGACCCTAGAGCAGTACTTC
CSAARTSGTLEQYF
>TRBJ2-1|few|.|TRBV20-1
TGCAGTGCTAGAGTAGGACTAGAGCAGTTCTTC
CSARVGLEQFF
>TRBJ2-3|.|TRBD2|TRBV5-1
TGCGCCAGCAGCTCTGGACTAGCGGGAACCACAGATACGCAGTATTTT
CASSSGLAGTTDTQYF
>TRBJ2-3|.|.|TRBV19
TGTGCCAGTAGTATCCCAGGGACAGATACGCAGTATTTT
CASSIPGTDTQYF
>TRBJ2-5|.|TRBD2|TRBV27
TGTGCCAGCAGTTTTGGGACTAGCAGATATGGGACCCAGTACTTC
CASSFGTSRYGTQYF
>TRBJ2-3|.|.|TRBV10-3
TGTGCCATCCGGGGGGCATTTAGCACAGATACGCAGTATTTT
CAIRGAFSTDTQYF
>TRBJ2-7|.|.|TRBV10-3
TGTGCCATCAGTCAGGATGTGTCTGCTACCCCCTACGAGCAGTACTTC
CAISQDVSATPYEQYF
>TRBJ1-6|.|.|TRBV27
TGTGCCAGCAGTTCAGGGGTTTATTCACCCCTCCACTTT
CASSSGVYSPLHF
>TRBJ2-5|medium-sized|.|TRBV7-9
TGTGCCAGCAGCTTAGCTGGCGTCCCCCAGTACTTC
CASSLAGVPQYF
>TRBJ2-1|.|.|TRBV25-1
TGTGCCAGCAGTGAATGGGTGGGAAACAATGAGCAGTTCTTC
CASSEWVGNNEQFF
>TRBJ2-1|.|.|TRBV5-1
TGCGCCAGCAGCTTGGCATATTTGGGGGGCGGGGTGAATGAGCAGTTCTTC
CASSLAYLGGGVNEQFF
>TRBJ2-7|.|TRBD1|TRBV27
TGTGCCAGCACTAGAGCCGGGACAGGGTACTACGAGCAGTACTTC
CASTRAGTGYYEQYF
>TRBJ2-2|.|.|TRBV11-3
TGTGCCAGCAGCTTAGTTCGGGGGAAGAACACCGGGGAGCTGTTTTTT
CASSLVRGKNTGELFF
>TRBJ2-7|.|.|TRBV18
TGTGCCAGCTCACCGACAGGGCCAAGTAGTGGCGGGGGGTTATCCGAGCAGTACTTC
CASSPTGPSSGGGLSEQYF
>TRBJ2-7|.|.|TRBV6-5
TGTGCCAGCCTAGGCCCAGGGACATACGAGCAGTACTTC
CASLGPGTYEQYF
>TRBJ2-2|.|TRBD2|TRBV15
TGTGCCACCAGTGCGGGGGGGAACACCGGGGAGCTGTTTTTT
CATSAGGNTGELFF
>TRBJ1-1|.|.|TRBV28
TGTGCCAGCAGTCCAGCGGGAGCTGGGCGCTCTGAAGCTTTCTTT
CASSPAGAGRSEAFF
>TRBJ2-5|.|TRBD1|TRBV6-6
TGTGCCAGCAGTTACTCGGACAGGGGTTCTGAGACCCAGTACTTC
CASSYSDRGSETQYF
>TRBJ1-4|.|TRBD1|TRBV18
TGTGCCAGCTCCCCCGGGACAGGGGCGGAAAAACTGTTTTTT
CASSPGTGAEKLFF
>TRBJ1-5|.|.|TRBV7-2
TGTGCCAGCAGCAACCAGGGCTTTGAGCAGCCCCAGCATTTT
CASSNQGFEQPQHF
>TRBJ2-3|.|.|TRBV7-9
TGTGCCAGCAGCCCAAGCGGGTCGCCAGATACGCAGTATTTT
CASSPSGSPDTQYF